This T cell receptor beta chain was recorded in a study of follicular helper T cells after annual influenza vaccination. Findings of the study overall: Successive annual vaccinations recalled a recurrent oligoclonal ICOS+CD38+ cTfh response with influenza-specific clonotypes.

Regarding this clone: Its antigen is currently unknown.

The CDR3 extends over 14 amino acids. V lost 3 bases, J lost 5 bases, and 7 bases stayed unmatched. Germline V CDR1 and CDR2: MNHNY, SVGAGI (reference sequence). Noted time point: 2014-2015 season, pre-vaccination. Before and after seasonal inactivated influenza vaccination, adults gave blood for sorting CD4 subsets for sequencing. Blood volume per time point ranged from about 40 to 100 mL. Non-naive CD4+CXCR5+PD-1+ cTfh were sorted into ICOS+CD38+ and ICOS-CD38- fractions. Profiling relied on immunoSEQ multiplex PCR, and the TCRdb table lists in-frame clones only, not all of them. This sample yields 26,000 or so clones, of which more than 80% are seen a single time; roughly 1.3% belongs to the top ten.

The sample consisted of CXCR5+ CD38- circulating T follicular helper cells from blood, taken on the day of influenza vaccination. Subset of the sample: circulating Tfh, non-naive CD4+CXCR5+PD-1+ (ICOS+CD38+ or ICOS-CD38-). The rearrangement joins TRBV6-6 to TRBJ2-7; 7 positions agree with TRBD2. The TCR originated in an adult who received the influenza vaccine. The CDR3 bases are TGTGCCAGCAGTTATGAAGGGACTATCAACGAGCAGTACTTC. Translating gives CASSYEGTINEQYF.